This entry lists 16 T cell receptor beta chains sequenced from one sample in a study of blood T cell repertoires in COVID-19 (dated by TCRdb to the early 2020s). Library preparation used the immunoSEQ multiplex PCR assay. Here the immuneACCESS table is served through TCRdb, limited to in-frame sequences with V and J called. Missing clones are a known gap in these copies; in checked studies unresolved V genes cover under half, and the rest lacks a known reason. The sample data list approximately 170,000 clones, and roughly 80% of these were observed just once. The leading ten clones occupy nearly 8% of the sample. Input material: PBMCs or T cells enriched from blood (not recorded which). These receptors all stem from a woman aged 45-65 years who had recovered from COVID-19.

As DNA, the CDR3 is TGTGCCAGCTTGAGCCAGGGTACCAATGAGCAGTTCTTC. Protein sequence: CASLSQGTNEQFF. This chain joins TRBV28 and TRBJ2-1, with a tentative D call TRBD1 (5 bases). Germline CDR1 MDHEN, CDR2 SYDVKM. The CDR3 runs 13 residues. Trimming stripped 8 bases from V and 6 bases from J, with 14 bases between.

This clone was observed a single time. The chain has TRBV11-3 and TRBJ2-1, with D possibly being TRBD1 (5 bases). Deletions cut 2 bases from V and 7 bases from J, with 12 bases between. The CDR3 loop spans 14 amino acids. Germline lookup yields CDR1 SGHNT and CDR2 YENEEA. The DNA for the CDR3 is TGTGCCAGCAGCTTAAGGGGTAGTATTAATGAGCAGTTCTTC. Translated, it gives CASSLRGSINEQFF.

V gene TRBV9 combines with J gene TRBJ1-4, with 8 bases identical to TRBD1. J lost 8 bases, V lost 3 bases, and 12 bases had no gene match. The CDR3 loop spans 16 amino acids. In germline, CDR1 is SGDLS, CDR2 YYNGEE. Here the CDR3 reads CASSEGAPYRGEKLFF. In DNA form, the CDR3 reads TGTGCCAGCAGCGAGGGAGCTCCGTACAGGGGGGAAAAACTGTTTTTT.

The CDR3 DNA follows: TGTGCCAGCAGCTTAGATCCGCGAGAGACCCAGTACTTC. Its protein product is CASSLDPRETQYF. The rearrangement joins TRBV7-2 to TRBJ2-5; D is unclear. CDR3 length: 13 residues. The ends were cut back, 1 base at V and 4 bases at J, with 7 bases in the middle. Germline V gives CDR1 SGHTA, CDR2 FQGNSA. The full variable domain, in which reference TRBV7-2 and TRBJ2-5 provide the parts outside the CDR3, is GAGVSQSPSNKVTEKGKDVELRCDPISGHTALYWYRQSLGQGLEFLIYFQGNSAPDKSGLPSDRFSAERTGGSVSTLTIQRTQQEDSAVYLCASSLDPRETQYFGPGTRLLVL.

V usage is TRBV15 and J usage is TRBJ2-3, with 8 bases fitting TRBD2. Trimming cost V 1 base and J 1 base; bases outside gene matches: 7. Germline CDR1 reads LNHNV; CDR2 reads YYDKDF (reference sequence). The CDR3 has 17 amino acids. The CDR3 here is CATSRAVSGIGTDTQYF. Written as DNA, the CDR3 is TGTGCCACCAGCAGAGCAGTTAGCGGGATTGGCACAGATACGCAGTATTTT.

This clone occurred a few times. The gene calls are TRBV18 and TRBJ1-2; TRBD1 aligns across 7 bases. This CDR3 region has 14 residues. The J segment lost 8 bases and the V segment lost 5 bases, leaving 11 bases of the junction unmatched. The germline V gene has CDR1 KGHSH and CDR2 LQKENI. The CDR3 is CASSSRQGPDGYTF. Written as DNA, the CDR3 is TGTGCCAGCTCATCACGACAGGGACCCGACGGCTACACCTTC.

This chain's CDR3 is CASSQDGGGPKQYF. DNA of the CDR3: TGTGCCAGCAGCCAAGATGGGGGGGGGCCCAAGCAGTACTTC. V is TRBV3-1 (or the pseudogene TRBV3-2) and J is TRBJ2-7, with D perhaps matching TRBD2 (7 bases). The V end lost 0 bases, the J end lost 8 bases, and 14 bases lay between the germline ends. The length of the CDR3 is 14 residues. CDR1 LGHDT and CDR2 YNNKEL come from the germline V gene (reference sequence).

J is TRBJ2-1 and V is TRBV5-5; tentatively, D is TRBD1 (5 bases). The CDR3 has 13 residues. V gave up 2 bases and J gave up 10 bases, with 13 bases separating them. CDR1 is SGHKS, CDR2 YYEKEE, per germline (reference sequence). The CDR3 DNA is TGTGCCAGCAGCTTAGCGACAACAGGCGAGCAGTTCTTC. This gives the protein CASSLATTGEQFF.

This clone occurred many times. The rearrangement uses TRBV5-1 and TRBJ2-1, with 8 bases identical to TRBD2. Germline values: CDR1 SGHRS, CDR2 YFSETQ. The CDR3 spans 16 residues. V was clipped by 2 bases and J by 4 bases; unmatched bases: 8. CDR3 DNA: TGCGCCAGCAGCTTCGGGGGGGCCCCACCTTACAATGAGCAGTTCTTC. This encodes CASSFGGAPPYNEQFF. Full variable domain (remainder filled in from reference TRBV5-1 and TRBJ2-1): KAGVTQTPRYLIKTRGQQVTLSCSPISGHRSVSWYQQTPGQGLQFLFEYFSETQRNKGNFPGRFSGRQFSNSRSEMNVSTLELGDSALYLCASSFGGAPPYNEQFFGPGTRLTVL.

This clone appeared a single time. The rearrangement uses TRBV20-1 and TRBJ1-5, with D maybe TRBD1 (6 bases). CDR3 length equals 17 residues. The V end lost 3 bases, the J end lost 0 bases, and 18 bases lay between the germline ends. Looked up from germline, CDR1 is DFQATT and CDR2 is SNEGSKA (reference sequence). CDR3 sequence: CSASDGRTAYSNQPQHF. DNA of the CDR3: TGCAGTGCTAGTGATGGTAGGACAGCTTATAGCAATCAGCCCCAGCATTTT.

This rearrangement joins TRBV18 to TRBJ1-2; TRBD1 agrees at 8 bases. This CDR3 comprises 19 residues. V lost 3 bases, J lost 0 bases, and 15 bases stayed unmatched. Germline V CDR1 and CDR2: KGHSH, LQKENI. The CDR3 spells CASSPGGQGGMRSNYGYTF. CDR3 nucleotide sequence: TGTGCCAGCTCACCGGGCGGACAGGGCGGGATGCGGTCTAACTATGGCTACACCTTC.

V and J are TRBV9 and TRBJ2-5; a possible D gene is TRBD2 (5 bases). CDR3 length equals 14 residues. Trimming took 3 bases from V and 4 from J, leaving 13 bases between them. CDR1 and CDR2 from the germline V gene are SGDLS and YYNGEE. The CDR3 nucleotides are TGTGCCAGCAGCGAAGGAGAGGGAAGAGAGACCCAGTACTTC. This translates into CASSEGEGRETQYF.

The rearrangement uses TRBV6-1 and TRBJ1-1; the D is unclear. The germline CDR1 and CDR2 sequences are MNHNS and SASEGT. The CDR3 loop spans 15 amino acids. Trimming pared 0 bases from V and 6 bases from J, leaving 14 bases between. CDR3 nucleotide sequence: TGTGCCAGCAGTGAAGCTATTCTGTCCCAGGCTGAAGCTTTCTTT. Its translation: CASSEAILSQAEAFF.

The chain combines TRBV27 with TRBJ2-5; D is unclear. Germline assignment: CDR1 MNHEY and CDR2 SMNVEV (reference sequence). V lost 0 bases and J lost 3, with 11 bases in between. The CDR3 consists of 15 residues. CDR3 sequence (DNA): TGTGCCAGCAGTTTATCCCCGCTCGGTAAAGAGACCCAGTACTTC. It yields the protein CASSLSPLGKETQYF.

The chain combines TRBV27 with TRBJ1-1, with 7 bases that match TRBD1. Trimming removed 6 bases from V and 8 bases from J; junction bases left unmatched: 9. This CDR3 is built from 13 residues. The germline V gene encodes CDR1 MNHEY and CDR2 SMNVEV (reference sequence). CDR3 bases: TGTGCCAGCAGGAGACAGGGAACAGGGGAAGCTTTCTTT. This codes for CASRRQGTGEAFF.

The chain combines TRBV6-5 with TRBJ1-1; D is perhaps TRBD1 (6 bases). The CDR3 length is 14 residues. Per germline, CDR1 MNHEY and CDR2 SVGAGI. V lost 7 bases and J lost 6, with 18 bases in between. The CDR3 protein is CASNPQGREAEAFF. CDR3 DNA sequence: TGTGCCAGCAACCCCCAGGGGAGGGAGGCTGAAGCTTTCTTT.